The rows below give T cell receptor beta chains drawn from one sample of a study of shared clonotypes between healthy human individuals. The data were produced by immunoSEQ multiplex PCR, yet TCRdb's version contains in-frame clones alone and is incomplete. This sample has some 660,000 clones, with 73% found just once. Sequences were obtained from memory CD4+ T cells sorted from blood. The receptors shown here come from a woman in her twenties or thirties in good health. CDR3s include the opening cysteine and the closing phenylalanine or tryptophan. The order of the fields is CDR3 DNA, CDR3 protein, J gene, D gene, V gene, clone size. A D gene is named only where the DNA matches it firmly. Clone size is not always given. Where it is, it says once, few, many or a class for expanded clones.

DNA: TGCGCCAGCAGCTCGAGGGGTCAGAAACTGTTTTTT
CDR3: CASSSRGQKLFF
J: TRBJ1-4
D: .
V: TRBV5-1
size: .

DNA: TGTGCCAGCGCAGGCGCCCAGAACACTGAAGCTTTCTTT
CDR3: CASAGAQNTEAFF
J: TRBJ1-1
D: .
V: TRBV18
size: .

DNA: TGTGCCAGCAGTCCGGCTTGGGACTACGAGCAGTACTTC
CDR3: CASSPAWDYEQYF
J: TRBJ2-7
D: .
V: TRBV28
size: .

DNA: TGTGCCAGCAGCTCCGCCCGGGGGGGAGGGGTGCCCCAGCATTTT
CDR3: CASSSARGGGVPQHF
J: TRBJ1-5
D: .
V: TRBV6-1
size: .

DNA: TGTGCCAGCAGTGTGGGGTTGGTTTACCGGGAGGGTGTGAGCTACGAGCAGTACTTC
CDR3: CASSVGLVYREGVSYEQYF
J: TRBJ2-7
D: TRBD2
V: TRBV2
size: .

DNA: TGTGCCAGCAGGAGATACACGAACACAGATACGCAGTATTTT
CDR3: CASRRYTNTDTQYF
J: TRBJ2-3
D: .
V: TRBV2
size: few

DNA: TGTGCCAGCAGCCCAACAGGGTCCCCCACCGGGGAGCTGTTTTTT
CDR3: CASSPTGSPTGELFF
J: TRBJ2-2
D: .
V: TRBV7-7
size: few

DNA: TGTGCCACAACCACCGGCAGGGTTGAGAACACTGAAGCTTTCTTT
CDR3: CATTTGRVENTEAFF
J: TRBJ1-1
D: .
V: TRBV19
size: .

DNA: TGTGCCAGCAGTTTATATGGGGGTCGCCTGGTTCGGAAGCCCCAGCATTTT
CDR3: CASSLYGGRLVRKPQHF
J: TRBJ1-5
D: .
V: TRBV27
size: few

DNA: TGTGCCTGGAGTGTATCAGGGGTCTCGAACACCGGGGAGCTGTTTTTT
CDR3: CAWSVSGVSNTGELFF
J: TRBJ2-2
D: .
V: TRBV30
size: .

DNA: TGTGCCAGCAGGCTGACGGCCTCTGGAAACACCATATATTTT
CDR3: CASRLTASGNTIYF
J: TRBJ1-3
D: .
V: TRBV21-1
size: .